The subject of this entry is one T cell receptor beta chain. Trimming shortened V by 3 bases and J by 9 bases, and 24 bases separated the two germline ends. CDR3 length equals 17 residues. Germline lookup yields CDR1 MDHEN and CDR2 SYDVKM. In the source study's methods: Nucleated cell number was recorded as an estimate derived from reference gene primer amplification. Using immunoSEQ multiplex PCR, the repertoire was profiled, and TCRdb retains in-frame clones only, with some absent. The D gene and trimming were derived from the DNA, and the V and J assignments and clone size from that table. The table lists about 270,000 clones, around 87% of them singletons. This specimen comes from a study of blood T cell repertoires in COVID-19. At the level of the study: Sites across the United States, Italy and Spain contributed samples from acute and convalescent COVID-19. The analysed material was cDNA or gDNA that came from T cells, B-cell-depleted T cells, or PBMCs.

This receptor was identified in a woman in her forties or fifties with acute or convalescent COVID-19. Sequences were obtained from peripheral blood. This chain links TRBV28 with TRBJ2-1; D is perhaps TRBD2 (6 bases). For the CDR3, the DNA is TGTGCCAGCAGTTTGGCGGGGAGCGGCAGGGAAGGCACTGAGCAGTTCTTC. Its protein product is CASSLAGSGREGTEQFF.